The TCR beta chain described here comes from a study of T-cell memory formation after mild COVID-19. Across the whole study: Clusters were largely donor specific. Whole-study findings and limits: A subset of responding clones appeared in pre-infection memory, suggesting cross-reactive memory joined. CD4/CD8 balance characterized clones contracting day 15 to 85, and CD4+ skew characterized later expanders.

The V end lost 3 bases, the J end lost 4 bases, and 6 bases lay between the germline ends. This CDR3 contains 13 residues. This clonotype was seen a few times. Its specificity is unknown. Employing constant-segment primers, 5'RACE generated TCR alpha and TCR beta cDNA libraries bearing sample barcodes and UMIs. TCRdb fed the 5' RACE reads into MiXCR, producing one record per CDR3 protein. The sample contains about 430,000 distinct CDR3 sequences, 18% of which appear only once. The chain links TRBV12-3 or TRBV12-4 to TRBJ2-2; D ambiguous. Sequences were obtained from PBMCs or a T cell subset sorted from them (not recorded which). This TCR was recovered from a man aged 18 to 29 who had mild COVID-19 (a few samples of this study predate the infection). Cell type and time point are not known. The CDR3 here is CASSFVVTGELFF. In DNA form, the CDR3 reads TGTGCCAGCAGTTTCGTTGTCACCGGGGAGCTGTTTTTT.